The present TCR beta chain was sequenced within a study of T cell responses to AZD1222 COVID-19 vaccine (dated by TCRdb to about 2021). Describing the broader study: AZD1222 recipients with second doses at about 4 weeks or about 12 weeks were pooled, because spike-specific TCR depth and breadth did not differ between schedules. TCR sequencing covered 230 or so trial participants: 207 given two doses of AZD1222 and 26 given two doses of MenACWY control vaccine. Enrollment into the trials was organized by age into subgroups of 18-55, 56-69 and 70-plus years, and those subgroups contained about 150, 27 and 61 TCR-sequenced participants, respectively.

The CDR3 regions of human TCRbeta chains were analyzed by immunosequencing. The study's processing was this. TCRs in the repertoires were compared against a reference library of SARS-CoV-2-specific TCRs that had been generated with the MIRA antigen-specificity platform. Breadth was defined as the fraction of unique TCRs that were SARS-CoV-2-associated. Depth was defined as the fraction of total T cells that were SARS-CoV-2-associated. Using the MIRA data, each spike-specific TCR was assigned both to the spike region to which the TCR was reactive and to a CD4 or CD8 class. Log10-transformed breadth and depth values were compared by one-way ANOVA with Sidak's multiple comparisons tests. Imported from immuneACCESS, the table was reduced by TCRdb to in-frame sequences with V and J called. These copies leave out some clones; in studies compared against another copy, an unresolved V gene accounts for under half, and the cause of the remainder is not known. That table furnishes V, J and clone size, whereas the DNA furnished D and trimming. This sample has roughly 200,000 clones in its table, and roughly 92% of those were observed once. The ten biggest clones cover less than 1.5% of the sample.

This clone was recorded a few times. Its antigen specificity is not known. No qualities accompany the bases; no much larger clone lies one base away. Results and caveats for the whole study, not just this receptor: Because no day 14 peak-response samples were available, repertoires were characterized only after the peak T cell response. The vaccine-associated CD4 TCRs covered the entire spike protein, and the dominant responses fell in regions 160-218 and 743-854. In the small 56-69-year group, the increase in depth fell short of significance, most likely because of low power. Participants were mostly white British and included more females than males, and it was suggested by the authors that clonal diversity may have been underestimated. Reportedly, close to half of the unique spike-specific TCRs recognized epitopes lying outside the regions that are mutated in the B.1.351 and B.1.1.7 variants. Conclusions about previously exposed vaccinees are limited, since just five or six AZD1222 recipients were seropositive for SARS-CoV-2 at baseline. Spike-specific TCR breadth and depth rose significantly after two AZD1222 doses compared with day 0 and with MenACWY recipients.

The CDR3 sequence holds 14 residues, the cysteine and phenylalanine included. Only the CDR3 region is kept as DNA, spanning 42 bases read in frame from base 1. Clipping removes 0 bases from V and 11 bases from J, with 9 as the unmatched junction base count. Sequences MNHEY (CDR1) and SVGAGI (CDR2) are obtained from the germline V gene. The time point tag for this specimen amounts to: baseline before first vaccination. Vaccinee samples were obtained from the UK trials COV001 and COV002, which included a single-blind randomized controlled phase 2/3 trial of AZD1222 (ChAdOx1 nCoV-19) in healthy adults. For TCRbeta chain sequencing, PBMC samples were collected from trial participants at day 0 and at day 28 after the second dose.

Sequencing was performed on peripheral blood, taken on day 0 of AZD1222 vaccination. The TCR was taken from an adult in good health. This sequence uses TRBV6-5 and TRBJ1-2; TRBD1 lines up with 7 middle nucleotides. Here the CDR3 is given as CASSYSGEQGMYTF. Read as DNA, the sequence is TGTGCCAGCAGTTACTCTGGTGAACAGGGGATGTACACCTTC.